Shown below are 15 T cell receptor beta chains from a single sample sequenced in a study of blood T cell repertoires in COVID-19. Sequencing was performed with immunoSEQ multiplex PCR; in TCRdb, only in-frame clones are kept and a portion is missing. This sample has some 400,000 clones, with more than 75% found just once. The sequenced sample was peripheral blood. The receptors stem from a human donor in a cohort sampled during active COVID-19.

V gene TRBV3-1 (or the pseudogene TRBV3-2) combines with J gene TRBJ1-6, with a possible D match to TRBD1 (5 bases). Germline CDR1 is LGHDT and CDR2 is YNNKEL (reference sequence). The CDR3 runs to 16 residues. Trimming removed 4 bases at V and 7 bases at J, with 17 bases between. DNA of the CDR3: TGTGCCAGCAGCCTCAGGCCCTACTCAGGGAATTCACCCCTCCACTTT. Its translation is CASSLRPYSGNSPLHF.

V and J are TRBV30 and TRBJ2-1, with TRBD1 identical over 8 bases. The CDR3 is 14 residues long. With 7 bases clipped from V and 4 bases from J, the junction kept 9 bases outside the gene matches. Germline V gene sequence: CDR1 GTSNPN, CDR2 SVGIG (reference sequence). The CDR3 here is CALNRDRRYNEQFF. CDR3 bases: TGTGCCTTAAACCGGGACAGGAGGTACAATGAGCAGTTCTTC.

This clone was recorded only once. This sequence joins TRBV7-8 and TRBJ2-6; TRBD1 is a possible D gene (5 bases). Trimming stripped 6 bases from V and 4 bases from J, with 13 bases between. Germline V CDR1 and CDR2: SGHVS, FQNEAQ. This CDR3 has 15 residues. CDR3 DNA sequence: TGTGCCAGCAGGGAAGGGGCGTCCGGGGCCAACGTCCTGACTTTC. Translating it yields CASREGASGANVLTF.

The V gene is TRBV5-8, the J gene TRBJ2-1, with D perhaps matching TRBD2 (5 bases). Germline values: CDR1 SGHTS, CDR2 YDEGEE. V shed 4 bases and J shed 10 bases, with 21 bases lying between them. This CDR3 is built from 15 residues. The CDR3 spells CASSTRRAPTGEQFF. In DNA, the CDR3 is TGTGCCAGCAGCACACGGCGGGCCCCCACTGGAGAGCAGTTCTTC.

CDR3 nucleotide sequence: TGTGCCAGCAGTTACACCACTAGCGGAGACGAGGGTGAGCAGTTCTTC. This translates into CASSYTTSGDEGEQFF. The chain couples TRBV6-5 to TRBJ2-1; 8 bases are shared with TRBD2. Germline CDR1 MNHEY, CDR2 SVGAGI. J gave up 9 bases and V 2 bases, and 12 bases lay outside the gene matches. The CDR3 has 16 amino acids.

The gene calls are TRBV2 and TRBJ1-5; 8 bases match TRBD1. The V gene end was trimmed by 6 bases and the J gene end by 2 bases; junction bases not matched to a gene: 6. Germline assignment: CDR1 SNHLY and CDR2 FYNNEI. The CDR3 length is 15 residues. The CDR3 is CASSQGQVGNQPQHF. CDR3 nucleotide sequence: TGTGCCAGCAGCCAGGGACAGGTGGGCAATCAGCCCCAGCATTTT.

The chain is built from TRBV5-1 and TRBJ1-2, with 7 bases fitting TRBD1. V lost 3 bases, J lost 3 bases, and 5 bases stayed unmatched. The V gene's germline CDR1 is SGHRS and CDR2 YFSETQ. The CDR3 has 14 amino acids. As DNA, the CDR3 is TGCGCCAGCAGCTCCGGACAGGCTGACTATGGCTACACCTTC. Protein: CASSSGQADYGYTF.

This sequence joins TRBV6-5 and TRBJ2-1, with TRBD1 as a possible D gene (5 bases). The length of the CDR3 is 15 residues. Germline values: CDR1 MNHEY, CDR2 SVGAGI. Trimming cost V 4 bases and J 0 bases, with 10 bases left between them. CDR3 nucleotide sequence: TGTGCCAGCAGTTCACAGGATAGCTCCTACAATGAGCAGTTCTTC. As protein: CASSSQDSSYNEQFF.

The V call is TRBV25-1, the J call TRBJ1-2, with 10 positions matching TRBD1. CDR1 MGHDK and CDR2 SYGVNS come from the germline V gene. The CDR3 covers 17 residues. V lost 1 base to trimming and J lost 5 bases; unmatched junction nucleotides: 10. CDR3 amino acids: CASSEFEGTGASYGYTF. The CDR3 DNA reads as TGTGCCAGCAGTGAATTCGAGGGGACAGGGGCCTCTTATGGCTACACCTTC.

This clone was detected only a few times. This chain uses TRBV6-2 or TRBV6-3 with TRBJ1-2; no clear D gene. The V gene's germline CDR1 is MNHEY and CDR2 SVGEGT. The CDR3 runs 13 residues. Trimming pared 0 bases from V and 9 bases from J, leaving 11 bases between. The CDR3 protein is CASSYSGSRRYTF. DNA for the CDR3: TGTGCCAGCAGTTACTCGGGCTCTCGCCGCTACACCTTC.

This clone appeared a few times. V and J are TRBV5-1 and TRBJ2-7; D unresolved. The CDR3 is 13 amino acids. The V gene's germline CDR1 is SGHRS and CDR2 YFSETQ. The germline V and J ends were trimmed by 0 bases and 2 bases, with 6 bases remaining between them. The CDR3 reads CASSLAQTYEQYF. The CDR3 nucleotides are TGCGCCAGCAGCTTGGCACAGACCTACGAGCAGTACTTC.

In its sample, this clone was seen a few times. The rearrangement links TRBV18 to TRBJ1-3; 7 bases agree with TRBD1. The germline gives CDR1 KGHSH, CDR2 LQKENI. Trimming took 3 bases from V and 0 from J; bases not matched to a gene: 2. This CDR3 is built from 15 residues. In nucleotides, the CDR3 is TGTGCCAGCTCACCGGGACAGACCTCTGGAAACACCATATATTTT. Amino acids: CASSPGQTSGNTIYF.

This sequence joins TRBV5-5 and TRBJ1-2; D is possibly TRBD1 (6 bases). Germline V lookup: CDR1 SGHKS, CDR2 YYEKEE (reference sequence). This CDR3 spans 14 amino acids. Trimming took 0 bases from V and 8 from J, leaving 14 bases between them. The CDR3 DNA is TGTGCCAGCAGCTTGGGGACAGCCCAAGGGGGCTACACCTTC. As protein: CASSLGTAQGGYTF.

This clone showed up just a few times. This chain joins TRBV18 and TRBJ2-7; D is possibly TRBD2 (6 bases). The CDR3 runs 16 residues. Germline lookup yields CDR1 KGHSH and CDR2 LQKENI. Trimming removed 4 bases from V and 2 bases from J, with 18 bases in between. In DNA form, the CDR3 reads TGTGCCAGCTCACGGCCGTGGCGGGACGCCACCTACGAGCAGTACTTC. This sequence encodes CASSRPWRDATYEQYF.

Only one count was recorded for this clone. J is TRBJ1-3 and V is TRBV6-5; TRBD1 matches 7 bases. V was pared by 8 bases and J by 3 bases, with 7 bases of the junction left unmatched. Germline V gene sequence: CDR1 MNHEY, CDR2 SVGAGI. This CDR3 has 14 residues. The CDR3 DNA is TGTGCCAGCCATCGACAGGGTTTTGGAAACACCATATATTTT. Translation: CASHRQGFGNTIYF.